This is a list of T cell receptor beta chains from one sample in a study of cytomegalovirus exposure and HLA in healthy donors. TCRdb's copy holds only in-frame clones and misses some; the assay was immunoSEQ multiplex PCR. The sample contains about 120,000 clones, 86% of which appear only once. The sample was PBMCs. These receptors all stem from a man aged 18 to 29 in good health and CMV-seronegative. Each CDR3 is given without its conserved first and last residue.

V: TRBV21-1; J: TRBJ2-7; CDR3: ASTAGGVRPYEQY
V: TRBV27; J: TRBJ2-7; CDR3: ASSSQGTFSYEQY
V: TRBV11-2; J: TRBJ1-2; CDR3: ASSPLVRGSANYGYT
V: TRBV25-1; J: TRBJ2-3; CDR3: ASLGVSTDTQY
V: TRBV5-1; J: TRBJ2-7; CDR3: ASSVTGGPFYEQY
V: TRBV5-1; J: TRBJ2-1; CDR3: ASEPYMGGVSNEQF
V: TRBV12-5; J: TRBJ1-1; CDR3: ASGLVPAGGGRDTEAF
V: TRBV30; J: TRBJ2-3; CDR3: AWSLGHTDTQY
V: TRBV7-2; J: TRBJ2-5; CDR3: ASSSTLAGRGETQY
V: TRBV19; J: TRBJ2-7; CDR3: ASSINPPGLAGTHEQY
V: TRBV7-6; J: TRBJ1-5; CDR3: ASSTGNNQPQH
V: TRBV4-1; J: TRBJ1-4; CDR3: ASSQERGGEKLF
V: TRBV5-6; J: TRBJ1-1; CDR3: ASSLTGQGRTEAF
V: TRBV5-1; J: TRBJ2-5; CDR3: ASSPGSWETQY
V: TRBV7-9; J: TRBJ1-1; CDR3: ASSSILTRAGTEAF
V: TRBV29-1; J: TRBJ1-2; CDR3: SVHSPGTGGEGYT
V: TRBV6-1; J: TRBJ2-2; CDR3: ASSELGQGWSGELF
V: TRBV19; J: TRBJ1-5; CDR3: ASTQDRVSNQPQH
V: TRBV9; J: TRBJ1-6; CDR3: ASSVATGGSGYSPLH
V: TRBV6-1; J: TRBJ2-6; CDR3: ASSDRDRGPPGANVLT
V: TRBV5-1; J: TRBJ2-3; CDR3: ASSFGRGTDTQY
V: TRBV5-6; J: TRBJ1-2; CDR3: ASSTGQGNGYT
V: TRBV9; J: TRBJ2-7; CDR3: ASSVAGTPYEQY
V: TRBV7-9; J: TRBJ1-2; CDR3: ASSFFGANYGYT
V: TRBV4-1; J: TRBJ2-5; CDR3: ASSQLDTQETQY
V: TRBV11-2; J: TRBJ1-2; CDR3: ASSWPGTDYGYT
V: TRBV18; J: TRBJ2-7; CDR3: ASSPNSGASSYEQY
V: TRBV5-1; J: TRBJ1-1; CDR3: ASSLATGNTEAF
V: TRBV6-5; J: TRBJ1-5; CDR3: ASRGPDQPQH
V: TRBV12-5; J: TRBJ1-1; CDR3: ASGLERAEAF
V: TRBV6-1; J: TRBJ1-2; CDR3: ASSARGGANYGYT
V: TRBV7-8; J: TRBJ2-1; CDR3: ASSLARFEAGEQF
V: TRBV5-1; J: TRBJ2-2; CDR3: ASSFYHRETGELF
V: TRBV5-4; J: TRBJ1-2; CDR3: ASTDPLLGDRDYGYT
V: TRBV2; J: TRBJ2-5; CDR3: ASRDSNQETQY
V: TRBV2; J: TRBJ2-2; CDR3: ASSGGGGRSDTGELF
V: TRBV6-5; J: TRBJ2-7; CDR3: ASSNGAGAKYEQY
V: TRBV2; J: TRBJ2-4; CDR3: ASSFQIAKNIQY
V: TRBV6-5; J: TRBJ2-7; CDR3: ASSKKTTGVYEQY
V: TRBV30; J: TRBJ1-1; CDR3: AWSEGLKNTEAF
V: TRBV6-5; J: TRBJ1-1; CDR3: ASSYSIGVNTEAF
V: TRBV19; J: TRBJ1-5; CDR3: ASSIETTGVRPQH
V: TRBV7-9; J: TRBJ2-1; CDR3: ASTPGGANYNEQF
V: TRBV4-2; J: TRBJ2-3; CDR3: ASSQDPSSGGSTDTQY
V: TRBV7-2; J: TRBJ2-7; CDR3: ASSLIGGYEQY
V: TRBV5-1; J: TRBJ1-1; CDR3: ASSLSSSGRNTEAF
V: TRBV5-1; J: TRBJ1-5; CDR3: ASSLGDREGNQPQH
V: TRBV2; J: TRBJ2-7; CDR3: ASTMGGTSYEQY
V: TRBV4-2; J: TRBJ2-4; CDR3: ASSQDLAGVWNIQY
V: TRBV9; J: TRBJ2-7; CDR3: ASSVGPGDSYEQY
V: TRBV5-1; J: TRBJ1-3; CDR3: ASSSNPGAVGNTIY